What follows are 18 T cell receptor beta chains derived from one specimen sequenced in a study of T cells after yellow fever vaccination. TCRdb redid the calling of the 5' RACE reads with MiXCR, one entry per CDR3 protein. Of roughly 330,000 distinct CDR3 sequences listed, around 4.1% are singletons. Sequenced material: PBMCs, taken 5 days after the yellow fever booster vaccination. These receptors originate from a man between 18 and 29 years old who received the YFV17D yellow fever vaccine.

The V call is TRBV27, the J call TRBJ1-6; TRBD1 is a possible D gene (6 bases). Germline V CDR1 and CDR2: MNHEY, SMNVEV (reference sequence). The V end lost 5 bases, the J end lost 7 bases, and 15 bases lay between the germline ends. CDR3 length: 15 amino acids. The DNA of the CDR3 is TGTGCCAGCAGTCCGGGGGACATCAAGAATTCACCCCTCCACTTT. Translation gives CASSPGDIKNSPLHF.

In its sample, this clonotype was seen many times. DNA for the CDR3: TGTGCCAGCAGCCAGCGACACCGAAATTCACCCCTCCACTTT. This encodes CASSQRHRNSPLHF. This rearrangement joins TRBV3-1 to TRBJ1-6; D gene uncertain. The CDR3 runs to 14 residues. Germline V gene sequence: CDR1 LGHDT, CDR2 YNNKEL (reference sequence). V was pared by 3 bases and J by 7 bases, with 10 bases between.

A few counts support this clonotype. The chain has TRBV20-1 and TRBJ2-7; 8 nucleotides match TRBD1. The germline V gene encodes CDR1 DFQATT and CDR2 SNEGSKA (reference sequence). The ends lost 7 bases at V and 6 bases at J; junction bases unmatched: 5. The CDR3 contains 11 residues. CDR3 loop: CSVRQGSEQYV. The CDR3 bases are TGCAGTGTTCGACAGGGGAGCGAGCAGTACGTC.

The CDR3 sequence: CASSLLGWSSGNTIYF. The CDR3 DNA reads TGCGCCAGCAGCTTGTTAGGCTGGAGCTCTGGAAACACCATATATTTT. The chain links TRBV5-1 to TRBJ1-3, with D hard to call. V was pared by 1 base and J by 0 bases, with 11 bases between. The CDR3 is 16 amino acids. Looked up from germline, CDR1 is SGHRS and CDR2 is YFSETQ.

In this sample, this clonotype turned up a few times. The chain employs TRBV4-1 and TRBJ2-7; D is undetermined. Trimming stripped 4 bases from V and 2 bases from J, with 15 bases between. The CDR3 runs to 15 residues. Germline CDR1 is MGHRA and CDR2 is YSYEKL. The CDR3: CASSPLVGTTYEQYF. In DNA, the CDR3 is TGCGCCAGCAGCCCTCTGGTTGGCACTACCTACGAGCAGTACTTC.

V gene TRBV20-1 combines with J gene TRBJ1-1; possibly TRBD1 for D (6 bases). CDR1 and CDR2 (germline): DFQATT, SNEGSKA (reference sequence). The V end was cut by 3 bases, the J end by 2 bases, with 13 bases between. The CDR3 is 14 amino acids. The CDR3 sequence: CSASIGGENTEAFF. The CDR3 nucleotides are TGCAGTGCTAGTATTGGGGGCGAAAACACTGAAGCTTTCTTT.

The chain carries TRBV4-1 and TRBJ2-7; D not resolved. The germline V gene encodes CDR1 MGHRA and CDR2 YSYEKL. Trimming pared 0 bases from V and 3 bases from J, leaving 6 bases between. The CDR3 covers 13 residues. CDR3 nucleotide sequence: TGCGCCAGCAGCCAAGACCGTTACTACGAGCAGTACTTC. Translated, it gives CASSQDRYYEQYF.

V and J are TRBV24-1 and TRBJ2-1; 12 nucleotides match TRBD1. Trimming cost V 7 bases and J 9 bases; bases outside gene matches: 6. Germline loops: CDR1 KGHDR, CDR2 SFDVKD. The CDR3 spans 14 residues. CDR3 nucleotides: TGTGCCACCAGCCGGGGACAGGGGGCTACTGAGCAGTTCTTC. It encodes CATSRGQGATEQFF.

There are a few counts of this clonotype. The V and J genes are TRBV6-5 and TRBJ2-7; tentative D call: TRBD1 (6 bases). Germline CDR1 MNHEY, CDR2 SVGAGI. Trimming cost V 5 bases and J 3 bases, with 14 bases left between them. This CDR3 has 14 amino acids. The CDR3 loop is CASSPLGQLYEQYV. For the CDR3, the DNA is TGTGCCAGCAGTCCCCTGGGACAACTCTACGAGCAGTACGTC.

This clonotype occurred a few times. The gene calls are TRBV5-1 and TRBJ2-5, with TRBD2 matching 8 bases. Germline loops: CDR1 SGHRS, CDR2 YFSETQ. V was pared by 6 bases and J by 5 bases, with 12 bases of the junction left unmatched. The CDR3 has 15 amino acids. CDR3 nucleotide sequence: TGCGCCAGCACCCGTCGGGGGGGGGCCCTCGAGACCCAGTACTTC. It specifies CASTRRGGALETQYF.

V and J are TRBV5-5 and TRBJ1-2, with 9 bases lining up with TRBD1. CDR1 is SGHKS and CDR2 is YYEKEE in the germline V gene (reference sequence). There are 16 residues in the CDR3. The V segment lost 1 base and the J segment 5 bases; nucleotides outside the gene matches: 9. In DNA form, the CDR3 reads TGTGCCAGCAGCTTGAGGACAGGGGTTGGAATTTATGGCTACACCTTC. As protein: CASSLRTGVGIYGYTF.

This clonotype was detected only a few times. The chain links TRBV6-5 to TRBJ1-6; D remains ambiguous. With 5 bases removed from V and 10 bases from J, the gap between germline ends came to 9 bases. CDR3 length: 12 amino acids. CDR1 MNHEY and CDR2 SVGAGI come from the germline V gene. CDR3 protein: CASSTIGSPLHF. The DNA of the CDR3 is TGTGCCAGCAGTACCATAGGGTCACCCCTCCACTTT.

CDR3 protein: CSARDAQAGNTIYF. The CDR3 nucleotides read TGCAGTGCTAGAGATGCCCAGGCGGGAAACACCATATATTTT. The chain is built from TRBV20-1 and TRBJ1-3; D is unclear. This CDR3 spans 14 amino acids. Deletions cut 0 bases from V and 4 bases from J, with 10 bases between. Germline values: CDR1 DFQATT, CDR2 SNEGSKA (reference sequence).

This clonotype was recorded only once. The CDR3 bases are TGCAGCGGTAGACTGGGGTTCACAGATACGCAGTATTTT. Protein sequence: CSGRLGFTDTQYF. V gene TRBV29-1 combines with J gene TRBJ2-3; D is uncertain. V gave up 7 bases and J gave up 2 bases, with 13 bases separating them. The germline V gene has CDR1 SQVTM and CDR2 ANQGSEA. The CDR3 loop spans 13 amino acids.

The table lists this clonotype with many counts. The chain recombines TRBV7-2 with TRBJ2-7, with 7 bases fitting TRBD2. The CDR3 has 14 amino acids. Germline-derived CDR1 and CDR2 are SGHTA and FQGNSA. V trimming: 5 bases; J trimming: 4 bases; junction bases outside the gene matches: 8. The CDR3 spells CASSPRDYKYEQYF. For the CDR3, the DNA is TGTGCCAGCAGCCCCCGGGACTATAAATACGAGCAGTACTTC.

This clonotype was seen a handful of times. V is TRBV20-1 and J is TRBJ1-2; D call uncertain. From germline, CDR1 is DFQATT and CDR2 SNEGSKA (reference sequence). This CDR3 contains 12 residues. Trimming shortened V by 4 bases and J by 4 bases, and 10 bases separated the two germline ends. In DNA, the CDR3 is TGCAGTGCTAAGCCGGGTTCCTATGGCTACACCTTC. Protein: CSAKPGSYGYTF.

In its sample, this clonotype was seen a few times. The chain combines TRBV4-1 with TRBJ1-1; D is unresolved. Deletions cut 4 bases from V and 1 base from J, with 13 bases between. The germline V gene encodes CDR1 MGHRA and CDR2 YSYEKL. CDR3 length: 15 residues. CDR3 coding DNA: TGCGCCAGCAGCCCCCGTATCGGCAGGAACACTGAAGCTTTCTTT. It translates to CASSPRIGRNTEAFF.

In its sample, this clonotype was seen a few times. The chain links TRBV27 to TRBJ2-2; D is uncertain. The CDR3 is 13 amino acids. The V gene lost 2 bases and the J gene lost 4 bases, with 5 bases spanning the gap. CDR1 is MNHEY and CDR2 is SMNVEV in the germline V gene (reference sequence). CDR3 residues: CASSLQVTGELFF. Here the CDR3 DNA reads TGTGCCAGCAGTTTACAGGTCACCGGGGAGCTGTTTTTT.